Shown below are 31 T cell receptor beta chains from a single sample sequenced in a study of shared clonotypes between healthy human individuals. Only CD45RO-negative cells positively selected for CCR7 counted as naive CD8 cells, so terminally differentiated effector memory CD45RA+ cells were excluded. The table came from immunoSEQ multiplex PCR; TCRdb's copy has only in-frame clones and leaves some out. The table lists about 2.1 million clones, roughly 93% of them singletons, with roughly 1.7% in the top ten. The sequencing sample was made of naive CD8+ T cells from PBMCs. The receptors here all came from a man between 18 and 35 years old in good health. Some clones in this sample may be carry-over from other donors' samples.

V usage is TRBV19 and J usage is TRBJ2-2; D gene uncertain. There are 15 residues in the CDR3. Trimming removed 1 base at V and 7 bases at J, with 13 bases between. Germline CDR1 LNHDA, CDR2 SQIVND (reference sequence). Here the CDR3 reads CASSIVRVGVGELFF. CDR3 in DNA: TGTGCCAGTAGTATAGTCCGGGTTGGGGTCGGGGAGCTGTTTTTT.

The genes are TRBV25-1 and TRBJ1-4; tentatively, D is TRBD1 (5 bases). The ends were cut back, 3 bases at V and 12 bases at J, with 8 bases in the middle. Germline V gene sequence: CDR1 MGHDK, CDR2 SYGVNS. CDR3 length: 11 residues. For the CDR3, the DNA is TGTGCCAGCAGTGATCTGGGACAACTGTTTTTT. Amino acids: CASSDLGQLFF.

The chain links TRBV4-2 to TRBJ2-5, with 9 bases matching TRBD2. V dropped 0 bases and J dropped 7; count of bases not matched to a gene: 6. Germline assignment: CDR1 LGHNA and CDR2 YNFKEQ. This CDR3 is built from 15 residues. CDR3 bases: TGTGCCAGCAGCCAAGATGCGGGAGGGCGGGGGACCCAGTACTTC. It specifies CASSQDAGGRGTQYF.

The rearrangement joins TRBV15 to TRBJ2-7; TRBD2 matches at 12 bases. Per germline, CDR1 LNHNV and CDR2 YYDKDF (reference sequence). Losses at the gene ends were 5 bases for V and 6 bases for J; bases not matched to a gene: 5. The CDR3 contains 14 residues. CDR3 sequence: CATSYPSGRVEQYF. Here the CDR3 DNA reads TGTGCCACCAGCTACCCTAGCGGGAGGGTCGAGCAGTACTTC.

V gene TRBV27 combines with J gene TRBJ2-2; TRBD2 might be the D (6 bases). This CDR3 has 17 amino acids. V was cut by 1 base and J by 6 bases, with 18 bases left in between. The V gene's germline CDR1 is MNHEY and CDR2 SMNVEV (reference sequence). CDR3 nucleotides: TGTGCCAGCAGTTTATTGGGACTCCGAAGTGGGGCCGGGGAGCTGTTTTTT. Protein sequence: CASSLLGLRSGAGELFF.

To note about this clone: At the DNA level, this CDR3 is encoded by other sequences in the same sample as well. The rearrangement joins TRBV27 to TRBJ2-7, with TRBD2 as a possible D gene (6 bases). The CDR3 consists of 13 residues. The germline V and J ends were trimmed by 2 bases and 3 bases, with 8 bases remaining between them. The germline V gene encodes CDR1 MNHEY and CDR2 SMNVEV (reference sequence). The chain's CDR3 is CASSLGLSYEQYF. The CDR3 region has the DNA TGTGCCAGCAGTTTAGGACTAAGCTACGAGCAGTACTTC.

The V gene is TRBV9, the J gene TRBJ2-1; 7 nucleotides agree with TRBD2. J lost 10 bases, V lost 0 bases, and 4 bases had no gene match. Looked up from germline, CDR1 is SGDLS and CDR2 is YYNGEE. This CDR3 spans 13 amino acids. In DNA, the CDR3 is TGTGCCAGCAGCGTAGCGGCGGGAGTGGAGCAGTTCTTC. It translates to CASSVAAGVEQFF.

The chain is built from TRBV2 and TRBJ1-5; tentatively, D is TRBD1 (5 bases). V was trimmed by 6 bases and J by 4 bases, leaving 13 bases between them. The CDR3 runs 14 residues. Germline V gives CDR1 SNHLY, CDR2 FYNNEI. CDR3 bases: TGTGCCAGCAGCCTCCGGGACGGTAATCAGCCCCAGCATTTT. Protein sequence: CASSLRDGNQPQHF. The full variable domain, its missing parts supplied by reference TRBV2 and TRBJ1-5, is EPEVTQTPSHQVTQMGQEVILRCVPISNHLYFYWYRQILGQKVEFLVSFYNNEISEKSEIFDDQFSVERPDGSNFTLKIRSTKLEDSAMYFCASSLRDGNQPQHFGDGTRLSIL.

The chain couples TRBV6-1 to TRBJ2-1; D is possibly TRBD2 (6 bases). The germline gives CDR1 MNHNS, CDR2 SASEGT. CDR3 length equals 14 residues. V was pared by 2 bases and J by 3 bases, with 8 bases between. CDR3 nucleotide sequence: TGTGCCAGCAGTGAACTAGCGAGCTACAATGAGCAGTTCTTC. Protein product: CASSELASYNEQFF.

CDR3 coding DNA: TGTGCCAGCAGTCCTAGCGGCTACGAGCAGTACTTC. It codes for CASSPSGYEQYF. The rearrangement uses TRBV2 and TRBJ2-7; 7 bases agree with TRBD2. The CDR3 has 12 amino acids. Per the germline V gene, CDR1 is SNHLY and CDR2 is FYNNEI. Unmatched junction bases numbered 1, after V lost 5 bases and J lost 3 bases. The full variable domain, in which reference TRBV2 and TRBJ2-7 provide the parts outside the CDR3, is EPEVTQTPSHQVTQMGQEVILRCVPISNHLYFYWYRQILGQKVEFLVSFYNNEISEKSEIFDDQFSVERPDGSNFTLKIRSTKLEDSAMYFCASSPSGYEQYFGPGTRLTVT.

Concerning this clone itself: Different DNA sequences within this sample yield the same CDR3. This chain connects TRBV7-9 to TRBJ2-7, with D possibly called TRBD1 or TRBD2 (5 bases each). Germline V gene data show CDR1 as SEHNR and CDR2 as FQNEAQ (reference sequence). V was cut by 1 base and J by 2 bases, with 9 bases left in between. The CDR3 extends over 14 amino acids. CDR3 in DNA: TGTGCCAGCAGCTTAGTGGGACCGACCTACGAGCAGTACTTC. Residues: CASSLVGPTYEQYF.

The V and J genes are TRBV6-1 and TRBJ2-7, with D perhaps matching TRBD1 or TRBD2 (6 bases each). CDR3 length equals 15 residues. The germline V and J ends were trimmed by 1 base and 2 bases, with 12 bases remaining between them. Germline V gene lookup returns CDR1 MNHNS and CDR2 SASEGT. Here the CDR3 reads CASSEGGAGTYEQYF. CDR3 nucleotide sequence: TGTGCCAGCAGTGAAGGGGGGGCCGGCACCTACGAGCAGTACTTC.

The V and J genes are TRBV15 and TRBJ1-2; D unresolved. This CDR3 has 16 amino acids. V was pared by 5 bases and J by 1 base, with 17 bases between. The germline CDR1 and CDR2 sequences are LNHNV and YYDKDF (reference sequence). CDR3 protein: CATSAPRAGDNYGYTF. In nucleotides, the CDR3 is TGTGCCACCAGCGCCCCCCGGGCGGGCGATAACTATGGCTACACCTTC. Filled out from reference TRBV15 and TRBJ1-2, the complete variable domain reads DAMVIQNPRYQVTQFGKPVTLSCSQTLNHNVMYWYQQKSSQAPKLLFHYYDKDFNNEADTPDNFQSRRPNTSFCFLDIRSPGLGDTAMYLCATSAPRAGDNYGYTFGSGTRLTVV.

The chain recombines TRBV2 with TRBJ1-2; 9 bases agree with TRBD1. Germline CDR1 reads SNHLY; CDR2 reads FYNNEI. V lost 4 bases and J lost 6; bases outside the gene matches: 12. The CDR3 extends over 16 amino acids. The CDR3 protein is CASSGVRVRQGDGYTF. CDR3 nucleotides: TGTGCCAGCAGTGGAGTAAGGGTTCGACAGGGGGATGGCTACACCTTC.

The chain combines TRBV9 with TRBJ2-7; 11 bases fit TRBD2. There are 15 residues in the CDR3. CDR1 is SGDLS, CDR2 YYNGEE, per germline. Germline trimming cut 4 bases from V and 2 bases from J; bases unmatched to any gene: 5. The CDR3 bases are TGTGCCAGCAGCCCCACTAGCGGGAGTCCCTACGAGCAGTACTTC. It yields the protein CASSPTSGSPYEQYF.

V is TRBV5-4 and J is TRBJ2-7; 7 nucleotides align to TRBD2. CDR3 length: 17 residues. From germline, CDR1 is SGHNT and CDR2 YYREEE (reference sequence). Losses at the gene ends were 2 bases for V and 2 bases for J; bases not matched to a gene: 13. CDR3 in amino acids: CASSFNPQRDPTYEQYF. Written as DNA, the CDR3 is TGTGCCAGCAGCTTCAACCCCCAGCGGGATCCTACCTACGAGCAGTACTTC.

The rearrangement links TRBV4-1 to TRBJ1-3; 7 nucleotides line up with TRBD1. The ends lost 0 bases at V and 3 bases at J; junction bases unmatched: 17. This CDR3 is 20 amino acids long. Germline values: CDR1 MGHRA, CDR2 YSYEKL. The CDR3 sequence is CASSQDSGRAGRGNGNTIYF. The CDR3 DNA reads TGCGCCAGCAGCCAAGATTCCGGCAGAGCCGGCAGGGGGAATGGAAACACCATATATTTT.

CDR3 residues: CASSLNRDRGLGYTF. CDR3 in DNA: TGTGCCAGCAGCTTGAACCGGGACAGGGGGCTTGGCTACACCTTC. The chain carries TRBV5-4 and TRBJ1-2; TRBD1 matches at 12 bases. The CDR3 totals 15 residues. Trimming removed 1 base from V and 7 bases from J; junction bases left unmatched: 5. In germline, CDR1 is SGHNT, CDR2 YYREEE (reference sequence).

V gene TRBV27 combines with J gene TRBJ2-7; D is unclear. Germline-derived CDR1 and CDR2 are MNHEY and SMNVEV (reference sequence). Trimming removed 5 bases at V and 2 bases at J, with 16 bases between. CDR3 length equals 15 residues. This CDR3 reads CASSLTPMRAYEQYF. The DNA for the CDR3 is TGTGCCAGCAGTCTGACCCCGATGAGAGCCTACGAGCAGTACTTC.

The CDR3 here is CASSARGYVNTGELFF. The CDR3 region has the DNA TGTGCCAGCAGCGCCCGTGGTTACGTGAACACCGGGGAGCTGTTTTTT. V usage is TRBV11-2 and J usage is TRBJ2-2, with D unresolved. This CDR3 has 16 amino acids. V lost 5 bases and J 1 base, leaving 14 bases between the germline ends. Germline CDR1 and CDR2: SGHAT and FQNNGV.

The chain uses TRBV6-5 and TRBJ2-7; the D gene is possibly TRBD1 (5 bases). Germline V gene lookup returns CDR1 MNHEY and CDR2 SVGAGI. The CDR3 spans 14 residues. The ends were cut back, 0 bases at V and 3 bases at J, with 9 bases in the middle. CDR3 DNA: TGTGCCAGCAGTTACTCGGCAGGGATCTACGAGCAGTACTTC. Translating it yields CASSYSAGIYEQYF.

The chain joins TRBV11-2 to TRBJ2-7; 7 bases are a match to TRBD1. Germline assignment: CDR1 SGHAT and CDR2 FQNNGV. V shed 2 bases and J 3 bases; nucleotides not matched to a gene: 4. The CDR3 consists of 14 residues. The CDR3 coding sequence is TGTGCCAGCAGCTTATCGGGACAGTACTACGAGCAGTACTTC. This sequence encodes CASSLSGQYYEQYF.

The V and J genes are TRBV19 and TRBJ1-5, with TRBD1 as a possible D gene (6 bases). The CDR3 is 12 amino acids. Trimming pared 7 bases from V and 10 bases from J, leaving 14 bases between. Germline V gives CDR1 LNHDA, CDR2 SQIVND (reference sequence). The chain's CDR3 is CASTRGDVPQHF. The CDR3 DNA sequence: TGTGCCAGTACTAGGGGGGATGTTCCCCAGCATTTT.

The chain joins TRBV28 to TRBJ2-1; weak D call: TRBD2 (6 bases). V lost 6 bases and J 9 bases, leaving 18 bases between the germline ends. The CDR3 runs 14 residues. Per the germline V gene, CDR1 is MDHEN and CDR2 is SYDVKM. This CDR3 is CASSSRYHGGEQFF. The CDR3 region has the DNA TGTGCCAGCAGCTCCCGGTACCACGGGGGTGAGCAGTTCTTC.

Turning to this clone: Other DNA sequences in the sample encode the same CDR3. The chain is built from TRBV11-2 and TRBJ1-2; D ambiguous. The CDR3 extends over 13 amino acids. Per germline, CDR1 SGHAT and CDR2 FQNNGV. With 1 base removed from V and 5 bases from J, the gap between germline ends came to 8 bases. The CDR3 DNA sequence: TGTGCCAGCAGCTTAGGTGTCGGTTATGGCTACACCTTC. Protein product: CASSLGVGYGYTF.

The chain combines TRBV27 with TRBJ2-1; D ambiguous. V was cut by 2 bases and J by 6 bases, with 14 bases left in between. The CDR3 runs to 15 residues. Germline V gene data show CDR1 as MNHEY and CDR2 as SMNVEV (reference sequence). The CDR3: CASSLGSTPVNEQFF. The CDR3 region has the DNA TGTGCCAGCAGTTTAGGGTCAACTCCGGTCAATGAGCAGTTCTTC.

The chain is built from TRBV7-9 and TRBJ1-5; tentative D call: TRBD1 (5 bases). The germline gives CDR1 SEHNR, CDR2 FQNEAQ (reference sequence). The CDR3 covers 13 residues. The ends were cut back, 8 bases at V and 5 bases at J, with 13 bases in the middle. The CDR3 sequence is CASAFGGHQPQHF. The DNA for the CDR3 is TGTGCCAGCGCGTTCGGGGGACATCAGCCCCAGCATTTT.

The chain combines TRBV27 with TRBJ2-1; D is unresolved. V lost 4 bases and J lost 6, with 10 bases in between. The germline V gene has CDR1 MNHEY and CDR2 SMNVEV (reference sequence). This CDR3 is built from 13 residues. The CDR3 coding sequence is TGTGCCAGCAGTTACAGTTTGGGCAATGAGCAGTTCTTC. As protein: CASSYSLGNEQFF.

This clone was seen only once. CDR3 sequence reads: CASSVAVAAMGNTGELFF. DNA of the CDR3: TGCGCCAGCTCTGTAGCGGTAGCGGCAATGGGGAACACCGGGGAGCTGTTTTTT. The rearrangement joins TRBV5-1 to TRBJ2-2; a possible D gene is TRBD2 (6 bases). CDR3 length: 18 amino acids. Germline-derived CDR1 and CDR2 are SGHRS and YFSETQ. V lost 7 bases to trimming and J lost 1 base, with 23 bases between them.

This rearrangement joins TRBV2 to TRBJ1-1, with D perhaps TRBD1 (6 bases). V was cut by 6 bases and J by 0 bases, with 11 bases left in between. CDR3 length: 14 amino acids. Per the germline V gene, CDR1 is SNHLY and CDR2 is FYNNEI. The CDR3 DNA sequence: TGTGCCAGCAGCAGGGGCTGGGTGAACACTGAAGCTTTCTTT. It translates to CASSRGWVNTEAFF.

This chain uses TRBV6-1 with TRBJ1-2; D is uncertain. Trimming cost V 1 base and J 7 bases, with 16 bases left between them. There are 15 residues in the CDR3. The germline CDR1 and CDR2 sequences are MNHNS and SASEGT. The CDR3 nucleotides read TGTGCCAGCAGTGAAGTTATTGGTGGTGGTGGTGGCTACACCTTC. Residues: CASSEVIGGGGGYTF.